Below are 5 T cell receptor beta chains sequenced from a single sample in a study of vaccination effects on CD4 cells after COVID-19. The antigens for these receptors are not known. Viral peptide pool expansion of antigen-specific CD4+ T cells preceded sequencing in the ViraFEST assay. Subsequent to less than twelve days of culture, CD4+ T cells were isolated. Participants got two doses of BNT162b2 or mRNA-1273 vaccine. Generated by immunoSEQ multiplex PCR, the TCRdb table keeps only in-frame clones and is missing some. The sample lists more than 60,000 clones, around two thirds occurring once. This sample comprised CD4+ T cells from PBMCs cultured with HCoV-229E spike peptides, obtained after COVID-19 vaccination. These receptors were taken from a human donor who received a COVID-19 vaccine.

This clone came up once. This chain links TRBV11-2 with TRBJ1-6; D is undetermined. CDR1 and CDR2 from the germline V gene are SGHAT and FQNNGV. V lost 8 bases and J lost 0, with 5 bases in between. This CDR3 spans 13 amino acids. The CDR3 bases are TGTGCCAGCGTGGGCTCCTATAATTCACCCCTCCACTTT. This gives the protein CASVGSYNSPLHF.

The CDR3 loop is CASSLRTSEAFF. The CDR3 region has the DNA TGTGCCAGCAGTTTGAGGACTTCCGAAGCTTTCTTT. The chain uses TRBV12-3 or TRBV12-4 and TRBJ1-1; unclear D gene. The CDR3 extends over 12 amino acids. The V gene lost 3 bases and the J gene lost 8 bases, with 10 bases spanning the gap.

This chain connects TRBV6-4 to TRBJ1-6; D perhaps matches TRBD1 (6 bases). V was pared by 4 bases and J by 9 bases, with 16 bases between. CDR1 is MRHNA, CDR2 SNTAGT, per germline. This CDR3 region has 15 residues. DNA for the CDR3: TGTGCCAGCAGTGTAATGCCGGGGGCGAGTTCACCCCTCCACTTT. Residues: CASSVMPGASSPLHF.

This clone was seen just once. The rearrangement uses TRBV5-1 and TRBJ1-4; unclear D gene. CDR1 and CDR2 (germline): SGHRS, YFSETQ. V was clipped by 0 bases and J by 4 bases, with 10 bases between them. The CDR3 length is 15 residues. The CDR3 sequence is CASSLGPAYNEKLFF. The CDR3 nucleotides are TGCGCCAGCAGCTTGGGGCCCGCCTATAATGAAAAACTGTTTTTT.

The chain combines TRBV30 with TRBJ2-1, with TRBD2 as a possible D gene (5 bases). The ends were cut back, 4 bases at V and 5 bases at J, with 15 bases in the middle. The germline V gene has CDR1 GTSNPN and CDR2 SVGIG (reference sequence). CDR3 length equals 14 residues. CDR3: CAWKGQARDNEQFF. The CDR3 nucleotides read TGTGCCTGGAAGGGCCAAGCGAGGGACAATGAGCAGTTCTTC.